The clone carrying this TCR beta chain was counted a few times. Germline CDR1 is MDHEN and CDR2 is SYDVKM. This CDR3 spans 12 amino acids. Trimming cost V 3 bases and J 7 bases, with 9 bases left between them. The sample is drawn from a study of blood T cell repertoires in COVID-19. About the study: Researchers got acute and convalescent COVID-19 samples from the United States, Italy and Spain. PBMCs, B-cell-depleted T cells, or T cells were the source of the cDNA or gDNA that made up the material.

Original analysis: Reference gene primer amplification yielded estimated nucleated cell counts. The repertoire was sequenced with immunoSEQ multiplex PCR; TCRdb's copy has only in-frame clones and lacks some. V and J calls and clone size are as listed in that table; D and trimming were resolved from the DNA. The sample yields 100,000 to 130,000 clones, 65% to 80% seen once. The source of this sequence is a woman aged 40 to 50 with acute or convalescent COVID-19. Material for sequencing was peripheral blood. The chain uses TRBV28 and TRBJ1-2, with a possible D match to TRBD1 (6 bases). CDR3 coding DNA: TGTGCCAGCAGTTTTCTCAGGGGTGGCTACACCTTC. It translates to CASSFLRGGYTF.